This T cell receptor beta chain emerged from a study of control samples from healthy donors and cancer patients. TCRdb's table, derived via immunoSEQ multiplex PCR, lists solely in-frame clones and lacks some. This table holds about 130,000 clones, roughly 92% found once. The CDR3 totals 15 residues. The ends were cut back, 6 bases at V and 7 bases at J, with 16 bases in the middle. Per germline, CDR1 SEHNR and CDR2 FQNEAQ (reference sequence). The gene calls are TRBV7-9 and TRBJ1-6; perhaps TRBD1 as D (5 bases). This TCR was sampled from a man aged 18 to 30 in good health. The material sequenced was blood. The CDR3 here is CASSPDFGGNSPLHF. The CDR3 DNA reads as TGTGCCAGCAGTCCTGACTTTGGGGGGAATTCACCCCTCCACTTT. Full variable domain (remainder filled in from reference TRBV7-9 and TRBJ1-6): DTGVSQNPRHKITKRGQNVTFRCDPISEHNRLYWYRQTLGQGPEFLTYFQNEAQLEKSRLLSDRFSAERPKGSFSTLEIQRTEQGDSAMYLCASSPDFGGNSPLHFGNGTRLTVT.